The 3 T cell receptor beta chains below were found in one sample sequenced in a study of cytomegalovirus exposure and HLA in healthy donors. The PCR had 60 Vbeta and 13 Jbeta primers. Clones were read by immunoSEQ multiplex PCR, and TCRdb kept only the in-frame ones, dropping some. The clone table shows roughly 75,000 clones, with the ten largest holding approximately 5.4%. Sample: PBMCs. These receptors all stem from a middle-aged man in good health and CMV-seronegative.

The CDR3 sequence is CASNGQGTLTDTQYF. The CDR3 nucleotides read TGTGCCAGCAACGGGCAGGGGACGCTCACAGATACGCAGTATTTT. The chain carries TRBV19 and TRBJ2-3; a weak D match, TRBD1 (6 bases). Germline loops: CDR1 LNHDA, CDR2 SQIVND (reference sequence). The CDR3 is 15 amino acids. The V end was cut by 9 bases, the J end by 2 bases, with 18 bases between.

V usage is TRBV6-5 and J usage is TRBJ1-2; the D is unclear. Germline CDR1 reads MNHEY; CDR2 reads SVGAGI. This CDR3 is 12 amino acids long. V dropped 6 bases and J dropped 1 base, with 6 bases sitting between them. The CDR3, as DNA: TGTGCCAGCAGCCGCAGTAACTATGGCTACACCTTC. Amino acids: CASSRSNYGYTF.

V gene TRBV4-3 combines with J gene TRBJ2-5; weak D call: TRBD2 (6 bases). Trimming left V 1 base short and J 4 bases short, with 13 bases between. The germline gives CDR1 LGHNA, CDR2 YSLEER. This CDR3 contains 15 residues. CDR3 in amino acids: CASSQGGVAAETQYF. The CDR3 DNA is TGCGCCAGCAGCCAAGGGGGGGTCGCAGCAGAGACCCAGTACTTC.